This passage covers 28 T cell receptor beta chains from one sample sequenced in a study of blood T cell repertoires in COVID-19. Sequencing was performed with immunoSEQ multiplex PCR; in TCRdb, only in-frame clones are kept and a portion is missing. The table lists 250,000 or so clones, roughly 80% of them singletons. Sequencing was performed on peripheral blood. These receptors were obtained from a woman aged 18-30 years with acute or convalescent COVID-19.

J is TRBJ2-2 and V is TRBV5-6; 10 bases match TRBD2. Germline lookup yields CDR1 SGHDT and CDR2 YYEEEE. This CDR3 contains 17 residues. The V gene end was trimmed by 1 base and the J gene end by 5 bases; junction bases not matched to a gene: 8. In nucleotides, the CDR3 is TGTGCCAGCAGCTTGTTAACTAGCGGGAAAGGGACCGGGGAGCTGTTTTTT. It codes for CASSLLTSGKGTGELFF.

The chain employs TRBV19 and TRBJ1-1; 8 bases agree with TRBD1. Germline-derived CDR1 and CDR2 are LNHDA and SQIVND (reference sequence). CDR3 size: 15 residues. Trimming cost V 4 bases and J 5 bases; bases outside gene matches: 9. CDR3 in amino acids: CASSRTGSSRTEAFF. The CDR3 DNA follows: TGTGCCAGTAGTAGGACAGGGTCGAGCAGGACTGAAGCTTTCTTT.

This chain joins TRBV5-1 and TRBJ2-1, with a possible D match to TRBD1 (5 bases). Trimming left V 0 bases short and J 0 bases short, with 13 bases between. Germline V gene lookup returns CDR1 SGHRS and CDR2 YFSETQ. CDR3 length: 17 amino acids. The CDR3 reads CASSLALDTFSYNEQFF. CDR3 bases: TGCGCCAGCAGCTTGGCTTTGGACACCTTCTCCTACAATGAGCAGTTCTTC.

This sequence joins TRBV4-3 and TRBJ2-2, with 8 bases aligning to TRBD2. Trimming removed 0 bases from V and 4 bases from J; junction bases left unmatched: 13. The CDR3 runs to 19 residues. From germline, CDR1 is LGHNA and CDR2 YSLEER. CDR3 sequence: CASSQDRGGVAGSTGELFF. CDR3 DNA: TGCGCCAGCAGCCAAGATAGGGGGGGAGTAGCGGGGAGCACCGGGGAGCTGTTTTTT.

This clone has just a few counts. This sequence joins TRBV7-9 and TRBJ1-2; D may be TRBD1 (6 bases). CDR1 SEHNR and CDR2 FQNEAQ come from the germline V gene (reference sequence). The CDR3 loop spans 15 amino acids. The V gene lost 1 base and the J gene lost 5 bases, with 14 bases spanning the gap. This chain's CDR3 is CASSLERQARYGYTF. The CDR3 DNA is TGTGCCAGCAGCTTAGAGAGACAGGCAAGATATGGCTACACCTTC. Full variable domain (remainder filled in from reference TRBV7-9 and TRBJ1-2): DTGVSQNPRHKITKRGQNVTFRCDPISEHNRLYWYRQTLGQGPEFLTYFQNEAQLEKSRLLSDRFSAERPKGSFSTLEIQRTEQGDSAMYLCASSLERQARYGYTFGSGTRLTVV.

The rearrangement links TRBV4-3 to TRBJ2-1; 7 nucleotides agree with TRBD2. Germline CDR1 reads LGHNA; CDR2 reads YSLEER. The CDR3 is 17 amino acids. V was clipped by 4 bases and J by 8 bases; unmatched bases: 17. CDR3 nucleotides: TGCGCCAGCAGCCCCCCATTAAGGGAGGGCCTTATCCATGAGCAGTTCTTC. This sequence encodes CASSPPLREGLIHEQFF.

This chain links TRBV6-5 with TRBJ1-2; perhaps TRBD1 as D (6 bases). Germline V gene data show CDR1 as MNHEY and CDR2 as SVGAGI. The CDR3 consists of 13 residues. The ends were cut back, 6 bases at V and 6 bases at J, with 14 bases in the middle. CDR3 in amino acids: CASRPTGFHGYTF. The CDR3 nucleotides are TGTGCCAGCAGGCCGACAGGCTTCCATGGCTACACCTTC.

The rearrangement uses TRBV27 and TRBJ1-1; D may be TRBD1 (6 bases). Germline loops: CDR1 MNHEY, CDR2 SMNVEV (reference sequence). V lost 9 bases and J 7 bases, leaving 18 bases between the germline ends. The CDR3 sequence is 13 residues long. CDR3 amino acids: CASAGSGDLEAFF. DNA of the CDR3: TGTGCCAGTGCCGGGTCAGGGGATCTTGAAGCTTTCTTT.

CDR3 sequence: CATSRGQGNTGELFF. CDR3 bases: TGTGCCACCAGCAGAGGACAGGGGAACACCGGGGAGCTGTTTTTT. V usage is TRBV15 and J usage is TRBJ2-2; 7 bases map to TRBD1. This CDR3 comprises 15 residues. Losses at the gene ends were 1 base for V and 1 base for J; bases not matched to a gene: 0. Germline loops: CDR1 LNHNV, CDR2 YYDKDF (reference sequence).

V usage is TRBV3-1 (or the pseudogene TRBV3-2) and J usage is TRBJ2-3; 14 bases align to TRBD2. Germline loops: CDR1 LGHDT, CDR2 YNNKEL (reference sequence). Unmatched junction bases numbered 7, after V lost 2 bases and J lost 6 bases. The CDR3 consists of 17 residues. The CDR3 DNA follows: TGTGCCAGCAGCCAACTGAAGGGACTAGCGGGAGTGGATACGCAGTATTTT. Protein: CASSQLKGLAGVDTQYF.

This clone showed up just once. This sequence joins TRBV19 and TRBJ1-1, with TRBD1 as a possible D gene (5 bases). The CDR3 is 15 amino acids. Trimming removed 2 bases at V and 6 bases at J, with 16 bases between. CDR1 is LNHDA and CDR2 is SQIVND in the germline V gene (reference sequence). The CDR3 here is CASSILGGGFAEAFF. The CDR3 nucleotides read TGTGCCAGTAGTATATTGGGGGGGGGTTTCGCTGAAGCTTTCTTT.

V is TRBV13 and J is TRBJ2-1; the match to TRBD2 covers 14 bases. The V gene's germline CDR1 is PRHDT and CDR2 FYEKMQ (reference sequence). V was clipped by 5 bases and J by 8 bases; unmatched bases: 8. The CDR3 is 16 residues long. This CDR3 is CASSPRLAGGPYEQFF. CDR3 DNA sequence: TGTGCCAGCAGCCCGAGACTAGCGGGAGGGCCCTATGAGCAGTTCTTC. Full variable domain (remainder filled in from reference TRBV13 and TRBJ2-1): AAGVIQSPRHLIKEKRETATLKCYPIPRHDTVYWYQQGPGQDPQFLISFYEKMQSDKGSIPDRFSAQQFSDYHSELNMSSLELGDSALYFCASSPRLAGGPYEQFFGPGTRLTVL.

The chain carries TRBV6-5 and TRBJ2-2; weak D call: TRBD2 (5 bases). The CDR3 consists of 15 residues. Germline-derived CDR1 and CDR2 are MNHEY and SVGAGI. Trimming took off 2 bases at V and 4 bases at J, with 11 bases between the two ends. The CDR3 region has the DNA TGTGCCAGCAGTTACCGGGCACGGGGCACCGGGGAGCTGTTTTTT. It encodes CASSYRARGTGELFF.

The chain employs TRBV18 and TRBJ2-3, with TRBD2 matching 9 bases. With 3 bases clipped from V and 5 bases from J, the junction kept 9 bases outside the gene matches. The germline V gene encodes CDR1 KGHSH and CDR2 LQKENI. The CDR3 is 16 amino acids. The CDR3 loop reads CASSPSSGALVDTQYF. CDR3 sequence (DNA): TGTGCCAGCTCACCGTCTAGCGGGGCGCTAGTAGATACGCAGTATTTT. The full variable domain, its missing parts supplied by reference TRBV18 and TRBJ2-3, is NAGVMQNPRHLVRRRGQEARLRCSPMKGHSHVYWYRQLPEEGLKFMVYLQKENIIDESGMPKERFSAEFPKEGPSILRIQQVVRGDSAAYFCASSPSSGALVDTQYFGPGTRLTVL.

This sequence joins TRBV11-2 and TRBJ2-5; weak D call: TRBD1 (5 bases). Germline CDR1 is SGHAT and CDR2 is FQNNGV. The V end lost 1 base, the J end lost 5 bases, and 11 bases lay between the germline ends. The CDR3 spans 14 residues. Here the CDR3 DNA reads TGTGCCAGCAGCTTAGTCACTAACAGGGAGACCCAGTACTTC. Its protein is CASSLVTNRETQYF.

The chain carries TRBV6-5 and TRBJ1-1, with D possibly matching TRBD1 (5 bases). CDR1 is MNHEY, CDR2 SVGAGI, per germline. The CDR3 covers 14 residues. Trimming shortened V by 4 bases and J by 3 bases, and 12 bases separated the two germline ends. CDR3 residues: CASSFRQGHTEAFF. For the CDR3, the DNA is TGTGCCAGCAGTTTCCGTCAGGGTCACACTGAAGCTTTCTTT.

The chain combines TRBV10-2 with TRBJ2-1, with 9 bases that match TRBD2. J lost 5 bases, V lost 2 bases, and 4 bases had no gene match. The CDR3 runs 15 residues. CDR1 and CDR2 (germline): WSHSY, SAAADI. The CDR3 protein is CASSEGTSFDNEQFF. The CDR3 DNA sequence: TGCGCCAGCAGTGAGGGGACTAGCTTCGACAATGAGCAGTTCTTC.

The V and J genes are TRBV4-1 and TRBJ1-2; D perhaps matches TRBD1 (5 bases). V lost 3 bases, J lost 7 bases, and 21 bases lay in between. The CDR3 has 16 residues. CDR1 and CDR2 from the germline V gene are MGHRA and YSYEKL. The CDR3 bases are TGCGCCAGCAGCCAGGACATTTTCCCGCCTCGGGCTGGCTACACCTTC. Its protein product is CASSQDIFPPRAGYTF.

The chain carries TRBV11-3 and TRBJ1-1; TRBD1 matches at 7 bases. V trimming: 5 bases; J trimming: 0 bases; junction bases outside the gene matches: 6. Per germline, CDR1 SGHNT and CDR2 YENEEA. The CDR3 extends over 15 amino acids. The CDR3 DNA is TGTGCCAGCAGCGCAACAGGGGCCATGAACACTGAAGCTTTCTTT. It translates to CASSATGAMNTEAFF.

This clone was recorded only once. This chain connects TRBV4-3 to TRBJ2-4; D is unclear. The germline gives CDR1 LGHNA, CDR2 YSLEER. V was trimmed by 1 base and J by 7 bases, leaving 11 bases between them. The CDR3 has 14 amino acids. The chain's CDR3 is CASSQARPGNIQYF. The DNA for the CDR3 is TGCGCCAGCAGCCAAGCCCGACCAGGCAACATTCAGTACTTC.

V is TRBV10-1 and J is TRBJ1-1, with D possibly TRBD1 on 5 matching bases. V dropped 3 bases and J dropped 4 bases, with 12 bases sitting between them. This CDR3 contains 14 residues. Germline V CDR1 and CDR2: WNHNN, SYGVQD (reference sequence). The chain's CDR3 is CASSDRVSGTEAFF. CDR3 DNA: TGCGCCAGCAGTGACAGGGTCTCGGGCACTGAAGCTTTCTTT.

The chain recombines TRBV2 with TRBJ2-2; TRBD2 aligns across 8 bases. The V segment lost 6 bases and the J segment 0 bases; nucleotides outside the gene matches: 3. Per germline, CDR1 SNHLY and CDR2 FYNNEI. This CDR3 comprises 15 residues. CDR3 sequence reads: CASRLAASNTGELFF. As DNA, the CDR3 is TGTGCCAGCAGACTAGCGGCTTCGAACACCGGGGAGCTGTTTTTT. Full variable domain (outside the CDR3, taken from reference TRBV2 and TRBJ2-2): EPEVTQTPSHQVTQMGQEVILRCVPISNHLYFYWYRQILGQKVEFLVSFYNNEISEKSEIFDDQFSVERPDGSNFTLKIRSTKLEDSAMYFCASRLAASNTGELFFGEGSRLTVL.

The chain recombines TRBV11-2 with TRBJ2-2; 15 nucleotides align to TRBD2. With V trimmed by 4 bases and J by 6 bases, 3 bases remained unmatched. CDR3 length: 16 amino acids. The germline gives CDR1 SGHAT, CDR2 FQNNGV. The DNA for the CDR3 is TGTGCCAGCAGCTCCCGGACTAGCGGGAGGGCCGGGGAGCTGTTTTTT. Translated, it gives CASSSRTSGRAGELFF.

This clone was counted a single time. V usage is TRBV6-5 and J usage is TRBJ1-1, with TRBD1 matching over 7 bases. Germline assignment: CDR1 MNHEY and CDR2 SVGAGI. This CDR3 spans 15 amino acids. V was pared by 6 bases and J by 2 bases, with 9 bases of the junction left unmatched. The CDR3 DNA sequence: TGTGCCAGCAGCCCGGGACAGAGGGTAAACACTGAAGCTTTCTTT. It codes for CASSPGQRVNTEAFF.

The rearrangement joins TRBV6-6 to TRBJ1-1; D perhaps matches TRBD1 (6 bases). V lost 10 bases, J lost 0 bases, and 18 bases lay in between. The CDR3 has 15 residues. Looked up from germline, CDR1 is MNHNY and CDR2 is SVGAGI (reference sequence). The CDR3 is CATGTGLGLNTEAFF. The CDR3 nucleotides read TGTGCCACAGGTACAGGGTTGGGGTTGAACACTGAAGCTTTCTTT.

The V call is TRBV9, the J call TRBJ1-2; 8 nucleotides agree with TRBD1. CDR3 length equals 13 residues. Germline CDR1 and CDR2: SGDLS and YYNGEE. V was pared by 3 bases and J by 9 bases, with 7 bases of the junction left unmatched. This CDR3 is CASSATGVGSYTF. In nucleotides, the CDR3 is TGTGCCAGCAGCGCGACAGGGGTAGGAAGCTACACCTTC.

This chain connects TRBV6-4 to TRBJ1-1; a possible D gene is TRBD1 (6 bases). CDR3 length equals 15 residues. Germline-derived CDR1 and CDR2 are MRHNA and SNTAGT. Trimming stripped 6 bases from V and 2 bases from J, with 16 bases between. The CDR3 sequence is CASRDQGSANTEAFF. The CDR3 nucleotides are TGTGCCAGCAGGGATCAGGGGTCCGCAAACACTGAAGCTTTCTTT.

V is TRBV19 and J is TRBJ1-2; 11 positions match TRBD1. The germline gives CDR1 LNHDA, CDR2 SQIVND (reference sequence). The CDR3 sequence is 15 residues long. V was pared by 8 bases and J by 3 bases, with 8 bases of the junction left unmatched. The CDR3 reads CASGDRGKRDYGYTF. CDR3 in DNA: TGTGCCAGTGGGGACAGGGGGAAGCGGGACTATGGCTACACCTTC.